The 14 T cell receptor beta chains in this list originate from one sample, sequenced in a study of shared clonotypes between healthy human individuals. Sequenced by immunoSEQ multiplex PCR; TCRdb stores in-frame clones only, minus some. The sample lists approximately 810,000 clones, around 93% occurring once. Terminally differentiated effector memory CD45RA+ cells were excluded from the naive CD8 cells, which were CD45RO-negative and positively selected for CCR7. The sample comprised naive CD8+ T cells sorted from blood. These receptors all stem from a man younger than 40 in good health.

This chain connects TRBV4-3 to TRBJ1-1; the D gene is possibly TRBD1 (5 bases). V was cut by 0 bases and J by 3 bases, with 14 bases left in between. Looked up from germline, CDR1 is LGHNA and CDR2 is YSLEER. This CDR3 is built from 16 residues. As DNA, the CDR3 is TGCGCCAGCAGCCAAGACAGTATGGGGCGGGACACTGAAGCTTTCTTT. It specifies CASSQDSMGRDTEAFF.

The V call is TRBV27, the J call TRBJ1-1; D uncertain. Germline CDR1 reads MNHEY; CDR2 reads SMNVEV (reference sequence). Trimming removed 3 bases from V and 2 bases from J, with 7 bases in between. The CDR3 contains 13 residues. The CDR3 protein is CASSFSPNTEAFF. CDR3 nucleotide sequence: TGTGCCAGCAGTTTTTCACCCAACACTGAAGCTTTCTTT.

This sequence joins TRBV2 and TRBJ2-4; TRBD2 is a possible D gene (5 bases). Germline V gives CDR1 SNHLY, CDR2 FYNNEI. The CDR3 loop spans 15 amino acids. Trimming cost V 8 bases and J 5 bases, with 19 bases left between them. The CDR3, as DNA: TGTGCCAGCGATTCAGGAGGTCAGAAACAAAACATTCAGTACTTC. This gives the protein CASDSGGQKQNIQYF.

Comments on this clone: This sample also contains other DNA sequences that code for the same CDR3. The J gene is TRBJ2-7, the V gene TRBV28; D perhaps matches TRBD2 (6 bases). CDR1 is MDHEN and CDR2 is SYDVKM in the germline V gene. V lost 3 bases, J lost 3 bases, and 12 bases lay in between. This CDR3 spans 14 amino acids. The CDR3 region has the DNA TGTGCCAGCAGTTTCTGGGACTCCAGCTACGAGCAGTACTTC. Its protein product is CASSFWDSSYEQYF.

The chain employs TRBV30 and TRBJ2-4; 8 bases are a match to TRBD2. The CDR3 length is 13 residues. Trimming at V came to 7 bases and at J to 7 bases, leaving 9 bases not matched to a gene. Looked up from germline, CDR1 is GTSNPN and CDR2 is SVGIG (reference sequence). CDR3 sequence: CAYEAGAGNIQYF. The DNA of the CDR3 is TGTGCCTACGAAGCGGGAGCAGGTAACATTCAGTACTTC.

In regard to this clone: This sample includes further DNA sequences coding for the same CDR3. The gene calls are TRBV6-6 and TRBJ2-7; D assignment may be TRBD1 or TRBD2 (5 bases each). The CDR3 covers 13 residues. Germline CDR1 reads MNHNY; CDR2 reads SVGAGI (reference sequence). The germline V and J ends were trimmed by 2 bases and 0 bases, with 5 bases remaining between them. CDR3 residues: CASSYGGSYEQYF. In nucleotides, the CDR3 is TGTGCCAGCAGTTACGGGGGCTCCTACGAGCAGTACTTC.

The CDR3 here is CASSLTGLETQYF. CDR3 nucleotide sequence: TGTGCCAGCAGCCTGACAGGTTTGGAGACCCAGTACTTC. The V gene is TRBV11-3, the J gene TRBJ2-5, with D possibly TRBD1 on 6 matching bases. The ends were cut back, 5 bases at V and 5 bases at J, with 12 bases in the middle. The CDR3 has 13 residues. The germline CDR1 and CDR2 sequences are SGHNT and YENEEA.

Regarding this clone: Distinct nucleotide sequences in the sample also encode this CDR3. The rearrangement links TRBV10-2 to TRBJ2-2, with D uncertain. V was pared by 0 bases and J by 2 bases, with 10 bases between. Germline CDR1 is WSHSY and CDR2 is SAAADI. The CDR3 spans 16 residues. CDR3: CASSESTGPNTGELFF. The CDR3 region has the DNA TGCGCCAGCAGTGAGTCGACTGGCCCCAACACCGGGGAGCTGTTTTTT.

The V call is TRBV9, the J call TRBJ2-2, with a possible D match to TRBD2 (5 bases). The germline gives CDR1 SGDLS, CDR2 YYNGEE. Trimming left V 3 bases short and J 0 bases short, with 12 bases between. The CDR3 contains 16 residues. CDR3 sequence: CASSDTEGPNTGELFF. The CDR3 nucleotides read TGTGCCAGCAGCGATACAGAGGGCCCGAACACCGGGGAGCTGTTTTTT.

This clone was counted many times. The V gene is TRBV28, the J gene TRBJ2-5, with D hard to call. The CDR3 is 15 residues long. Germline V CDR1 and CDR2: MDHEN, SYDVKM. The V gene lost 2 bases and the J gene lost 1 base, with 11 bases spanning the gap. The CDR3 DNA sequence: TGTGCCAGCAGTTTAGATCCATCGGTCCAAGAGACCCAGTACTTC. Its protein product is CASSLDPSVQETQYF.

This rearrangement joins TRBV19 to TRBJ2-7; the D gene is possibly TRBD2 (6 bases). V lost 3 bases to trimming and J lost 2 bases, with 11 bases between them. There are 14 residues in the CDR3. The germline V gene encodes CDR1 LNHDA and CDR2 SQIVND (reference sequence). The CDR3 loop is CASSIPGGAYEQYF. DNA of the CDR3: TGTGCCAGTAGTATCCCCGGGGGAGCCTACGAGCAGTACTTC.

V and J are TRBV2 and TRBJ2-7; D may be TRBD2 (6 bases). The CDR3 is 15 residues long. Per germline, CDR1 SNHLY and CDR2 FYNNEI. Trimming took 8 bases from V and 3 from J, leaving 20 bases between them. The CDR3 region is CASSTGTQDLYEQYF. CDR3 bases: TGTGCCAGCTCAACCGGGACTCAGGACCTCTACGAGCAGTACTTC.

The V call is TRBV14, the J call TRBJ1-4; 7 bases match TRBD1. CDR1 and CDR2 (germline): SGHDN, FVKESK. Germline trimming cut 4 bases from V and 5 bases from J; bases unmatched to any gene: 7. The CDR3 sequence is 15 residues long. CDR3 in DNA: TGTGCCAGCAGCCCGAGGGAGGGGGCGAATGAAAAACTGTTTTTT. Its protein product is CASSPREGANEKLFF.

This clone was counted a single time. This chain connects TRBV7-3 to TRBJ2-1, with a weak D call TRBD2 (5 bases). Trimming shortened V by 0 bases and J by 8 bases, and 11 bases separated the two germline ends. The CDR3 loop spans 14 amino acids. CDR1 SGHTA and CDR2 FQGTGA come from the germline V gene. For the CDR3, the DNA is TGTGCCAGCAGCTTAACGCGGGCAGGCCATGAGCAGTTCTTC. This gives the protein CASSLTRAGHEQFF.